This TCR beta chain is drawn from a study of CD8 T cells in ankylosing spondylitis. Whole-study findings and limits: Within matched ankylosing spondylitis synovial fluid, disease-linked clones were reportedly significantly enriched. Reports of some motif variants in reactive arthritis synovial fluid and blood predate this one.

Turning to this clonotype: Its antigen is unknown.

The CDR3 runs 13 residues. Germline lookup yields CDR1 PRHDT and CDR2 FYEKMQ (reference sequence). Deletions cut 5 bases from V and 4 bases from J, with 11 bases between. MiXCR, applied by TCRdb to the 5' RACE reads, yields one record per CDR3 protein. The top ten clones hold roughly 11% of a sample with 150,000 to 200,000 distinct CDR3 sequences, around 13% of them seen once. Sequenced input: blood, either unsorted or a sorted T cell fraction (not recorded which). This receptor was taken from a female donor with ankylosing spondylitis or in good health (not recorded which). The gene calls are TRBV13 and TRBJ1-2, with TRBD1 as a possible D gene (6 bases). CDR3 DNA: TGTGCCAGCAGCCAGGACAGCGGCTATGGCTACACCTTC. Protein product: CASSQDSGYGYTF.